A single T cell receptor beta chain is shown here with its context. Antigen: not known. These data come from a study of cytomegalovirus exposure and HLA in healthy donors. The length of the CDR3 is 16 residues. Germline lookup yields CDR1 SGHTA and CDR2 FQGNSA. V lost 0 bases to trimming and J lost 2 bases; unmatched junction nucleotides: 5. Study-level results: A few V segments could not be told apart, such as TRBV6-2 and TRBV6-3, and were left out. Earlier analysis yielded a pattern in which most TCR beta V segments were productive about 90% or about 30% of the time.

PCR employed 60 Vbeta and 13 Jbeta primers. Clones were read by immunoSEQ multiplex PCR, and TCRdb kept only the in-frame ones, dropping some. In the table there are approximately 190,000 clones, around 84% of which are singletons. Sequencing was performed on PBMCs. The chain joins TRBV7-2 to TRBJ2-7; 9 bases are a match to TRBD1. The sequence was obtained from a woman aged 45-59 years in good health and CMV-seropositive. The CDR3 region is CASSLAGTGLAYEQYF. CDR3 DNA: TGTGCCAGCAGCTTAGCCGGGACAGGGTTAGCCTACGAGCAGTACTTC.